Here is one T cell receptor beta chain with its context. This specimen belongs to a study of shared clonotypes between healthy human individuals. Turning to the study itself: The cohort comprised a couple of women and a few men. Their ages spanned 18 to 49 years.

The CDR3 is made up of 14 amino acids. Germline lookup yields CDR1 LGHNA and CDR2 YSLEER. V was trimmed by 0 bases and J by 9 bases, leaving 12 bases between them. Unsorted PBMC replicate PCRs drew on 250 to 300 ng DNA, representing about 30,000 T cell genomes. Authors' data handling: As immunoSEQ supplied junction-only sequences (without quality scores), filtering differed. The method was immunoSEQ multiplex PCR; TCRdb's version includes in-frame clones alone and lacks a portion of them. Clone size and V and J calls were adopted from that table, with D and trimming inferred from the DNA. The data contain about 600,000 clones, roughly four fifths of them singletons.

Specimen: PBMCs. This receptor was identified in a woman in her 40s in good health. Some clones in this sample may be carry-over from other donors' samples. The gene calls are TRBV4-3 and TRBJ2-1; tentatively, D is TRBD1 or TRBD2 (5 bases each). The CDR3 sequence is CASSQDGTVSEQFF. As DNA, the CDR3 is TGCGCCAGCAGCCAAGATGGGACGGTATCTGAGCAGTTCTTC.